The 32 T cell receptor beta chains given below trace back to one sample, sequenced in a study of shared clonotypes between healthy human individuals. Clones were sequenced by immunoSEQ multiplex PCR, and TCRdb holds only the in-frame ones, with some missing. The table has around 300,000 clones, 87% seen once. Sequenced input: memory CD8+ T cells sorted from blood. Indicated subset: CD45RO+ cells pooled with CCR7-negative TemRA cells. These TCRs come from a man between 18 and 35 years old in good health.

V is TRBV4-3 and J is TRBJ1-4; 12 nucleotides match TRBD1. The CDR3 is made up of 15 amino acids. Germline lookup yields CDR1 LGHNA and CDR2 YSLEER. V trimming: 4 bases; J trimming: 6 bases; junction bases outside the gene matches: 3. The chain's CDR3 is CASSPGTGGDEKLFF. As DNA, the CDR3 is TGCGCCAGCAGCCCGGGGACAGGGGGCGATGAAAAACTGTTTTTT.

A single count supports this clone. The V call is TRBV25-1, the J call TRBJ1-1; 7 bases fit TRBD1. This CDR3 spans 16 amino acids. V shed 3 bases and J 0 bases; nucleotides not matched to a gene: 7. Germline loops: CDR1 MGHDK, CDR2 SYGVNS. CDR3 in amino acids: CASSDSRGWMNTEAFF. The CDR3 DNA reads TGTGCCAGCAGTGACTCCAGGGGGTGGATGAACACTGAAGCTTTCTTT. Full variable domain (rest looked up from reference TRBV25-1 and TRBJ1-1): EADIYQTPRYLVIGTGKKITLECSQTMGHDKMYWYQQDPGMELHLIHYSYGVNSTEKGDLSSESTVSRIRTEHFPLTLESARPSHTSQYLCASSDSRGWMNTEAFFGQGTRLTVV.

The chain carries TRBV4-1 and TRBJ2-2; perhaps TRBD1 as D (6 bases). CDR1 is MGHRA, CDR2 YSYEKL, per germline. The CDR3 length is 14 residues. The V and J ends lost 1 base and 7 bases respectively, with 10 bases between them. CDR3: CASSQGGHGGELFF. CDR3 nucleotides: TGCGCCAGCAGCCAAGGGGGGCACGGCGGGGAGCTGTTTTTT.

The chain uses TRBV21-1 and TRBJ1-5. TRBV21-1 is given as a pseudogene. The CDR3 covers 12 residues. In nucleotides, the CDR3 is TGTGCCAGCAGCAAGGTTAACCAGCCCCAGCATTTT. Translated, it gives CASSKVNQPQHF.

The gene calls are TRBV5-6 and TRBJ2-1; 10 bases map to TRBD2. CDR3 size: 15 residues. Germline-derived CDR1 and CDR2 are SGHDT and YYEEEE. With 2 bases clipped from V and 4 bases from J, the junction kept 3 bases outside the gene matches. The CDR3 DNA sequence: TGTGCCAGCAGCTTCGCACTAGCGGGATACAATGAGCAGTTCTTC. Amino acid sequence: CASSFALAGYNEQFF.

This chain uses TRBV4-1 with TRBJ1-3, with unresolved D. Trimming left V 3 bases short and J 8 bases short, with 14 bases between. CDR1 is MGHRA and CDR2 is YSYEKL in the germline V gene. The CDR3 is 14 residues long. CDR3 protein: CASSQIMWADTIYF. CDR3 coding DNA: TGCGCCAGCAGCCAGATAATGTGGGCGGACACCATATATTTT.

This clone was counted a single time. The V and J genes are TRBV2 and TRBJ1-1; TRBD1 aligns across 8 bases. After removal of 9 bases from V and 0 bases from J, the junction contained 15 bases not matched to a gene. The CDR3 is 17 residues long. Germline assignment: CDR1 SNHLY and CDR2 FYNNEI. Written as DNA, the CDR3 is TGTGCCAGAAGCGAGCAGGGACAGGAGCAATTGAACACTGAAGCTTTCTTT. Translated: CARSEQGQEQLNTEAFF.

The chain combines TRBV14 with TRBJ2-2; D not resolved. The length of the CDR3 is 16 residues. Germline V gene sequence: CDR1 SGHDN, CDR2 FVKESK. Between the trimmed V and J ends, which lost 2 bases and 4 bases, there was a span of 14 bases. The CDR3 spells CASSQFPPLGTGELFF. The CDR3 nucleotides read TGTGCCAGCAGCCAATTTCCACCTCTGGGCACCGGGGAGCTGTTTTTT.

The gene calls are TRBV9 and TRBJ2-2; TRBD2 matches 7 bases. This CDR3 has 18 residues. From germline, CDR1 is SGDLS and CDR2 YYNGEE. The junction had 10 bases not matched to a gene; V was cut back by 0 bases and J by 2 bases. The CDR3 loop reads CASSVVLRGLDNTGELFF. Written as DNA, the CDR3 is TGTGCCAGCAGCGTAGTGCTCCGTGGACTAGATAACACCGGGGAGCTGTTTTTT.

V usage is TRBV5-5 and J usage is TRBJ2-5, with 11 bases fitting TRBD2. Germline CDR1 is SGHKS and CDR2 is YYEKEE (reference sequence). The V gene end was trimmed by 5 bases and the J gene end by 3 bases; junction bases not matched to a gene: 12. The CDR3 is 17 amino acids. The CDR3 coding sequence is TGTGCCAGCAGTTTTGAGTCGCGACTAGCGGGAAAAGAGACCCAGTACTTC. It is translated as CASSFESRLAGKETQYF.

This chain uses TRBV7-6 with TRBJ2-7; tentative D call: TRBD2 (6 bases). Trimming cost V 5 bases and J 1 base, with 18 bases left between them. CDR1 is SGHVS and CDR2 is FNYEAQ in the germline V gene. This CDR3 region has 16 residues. The CDR3 DNA sequence: TGTGCCAGCAGCGCTGGGTCCGGGACTGGATCCTACGAGCAGTACTTC. As protein: CASSAGSGTGSYEQYF.

This clone was observed once. V usage is TRBV27 and J usage is TRBJ2-7; TRBD2 aligns across 7 bases. Germline CDR1 MNHEY, CDR2 SMNVEV (reference sequence). CDR3 length: 15 amino acids. V lost 5 bases and J lost 4; bases outside the gene matches: 11. CDR3 DNA: TGTGCCAGCAGTCCCTTAGCGGGCTCGGTGTACGAGCAGTACTTC. The encoded protein is CASSPLAGSVYEQYF.

The gene calls are TRBV11-2 and TRBJ1-1, with TRBD1 identical over 12 bases. Germline loops: CDR1 SGHAT, CDR2 FQNNGV. V gave up 1 base and J gave up 4 bases; unmatched junction bases: 7. The CDR3 extends over 17 amino acids. CDR3 protein: CASSLGGTGGIGTEAFF. The CDR3 DNA sequence: TGTGCCAGCAGCTTAGGTGGGACAGGGGGCATCGGCACTGAAGCTTTCTTT.

Remarks on this clone: This CDR3 is also generated by other DNA sequences in the sample. CDR3 nucleotides: TGTGCCAGCAGCGTAGCTTTGGAATCCTACGAGCAGTACTTC. It specifies CASSVALESYEQYF. V usage is TRBV9 and J usage is TRBJ2-7; unclear D gene. Trimming cost V 0 bases and J 1 base, with 8 bases left between them. Germline V gene lookup returns CDR1 SGDLS and CDR2 YYNGEE. This CDR3 has 14 amino acids.

The V gene is TRBV27, the J gene TRBJ2-7; D perhaps matches TRBD2 (5 bases). V was trimmed by 6 bases and J by 0 bases, leaving 6 bases between them. The CDR3 extends over 12 amino acids. Germline loops: CDR1 MNHEY, CDR2 SMNVEV (reference sequence). CDR3 nucleotide sequence: TGTGCCAGCAGGGGGAGCTCCTACGAGCAGTACTTC. Translation: CASRGSSYEQYF.

Concerning this clone: The junction and the germline gene differ at one end; a read error may be behind it. This chain connects TRBV6-5 to TRBJ2-7; D unclear. The CDR3 totals 13 residues. Germline V CDR1 and CDR2: MNHEY, SVGAGI. The CDR3 DNA sequence: TGTGCCAGCAGTCGACCCATGGATCCTAGAAGACACTTC. As protein: CASSRPMDPRRHF.

A word on this clone: A read error may produce the germline difference seen at one junction end. The rearrangement uses TRBV7-8 and TRBJ2-1, with a possible D match to TRBD2 (7 bases). Germline CDR1 SGHVS, CDR2 FQNEAQ. This CDR3 region has 14 residues. CDR3 coding DNA: TGCGCGGGGGCCCCTTCCTTTTCCTACAATGAGCAGTTCTTC. Amino acid sequence: CAGAPSFSYNEQFF.

The chain uses TRBV4-1 and TRBJ2-1; the D is unclear. The germline gives CDR1 MGHRA, CDR2 YSYEKL. CDR3 length: 13 amino acids. The V and J ends lost 4 bases and 9 bases respectively, with 13 bases between them. The CDR3 DNA reads TGCGCCAGCAGCCCCTCCCCTAGAGGTGAGCAGTTCTTC. Its translation is CASSPSPRGEQFF.

This clone occurred once. The chain uses TRBV4-3 and TRBJ2-1; D is tentatively TRBD1 or TRBD2 (5 bases each). CDR1 is LGHNA and CDR2 is YSLEER in the germline V gene. CDR3 size: 17 residues. V shed 3 bases and J shed 5 bases, with 20 bases lying between them. The CDR3 DNA reads TGCGCCAGCAGCCAGGACCCCGGGGCTTGGGAAAACAATGAGCAGTTCTTC. This codes for CASSQDPGAWENNEQFF.

V is TRBV5-4 and J is TRBJ2-7, with no clear D. Trimming cost V 2 bases and J 0 bases, with 9 bases left between them. Looked up from germline, CDR1 is SGHNT and CDR2 is YYREEE (reference sequence). The length of the CDR3 is 14 residues. CDR3 region: CASSLSESSYEQYF. CDR3 DNA: TGTGCCAGCAGCTTATCGGAGAGCTCCTACGAGCAGTACTTC.

The DNA of the CDR3 is TGTGCCAGCAGTTTACGGGGGGAGGGACAGGGAAACTATGGCTACACCTTC. Residues: CASSLRGEGQGNYGYTF. This chain uses TRBV28 with TRBJ1-2, with 9 positions matching TRBD1. V lost 2 bases and J lost 2; bases outside the gene matches: 9. Germline loops: CDR1 MDHEN, CDR2 SYDVKM. The CDR3 runs 17 residues.

The chain joins TRBV20-1 to TRBJ2-7, with unresolved D. There are 11 residues in the CDR3. V shed 1 base and J shed 5 bases, with 6 bases lying between them. CDR1 DFQATT and CDR2 SNEGSKA come from the germline V gene (reference sequence). This CDR3 reads CSARGNNEQYF. The CDR3 DNA follows: TGCAGTGCTAGAGGGAACAACGAGCAGTACTTC.

The genes are TRBV7-9 and TRBJ2-5; TRBD2 agrees at 7 bases. The CDR3 runs 14 residues. CDR1 is SEHNR, CDR2 FQNEAQ, per germline (reference sequence). With V trimmed by 4 bases and J by 4 bases, 6 bases remained unmatched. The CDR3 region is CASSSWTSRETQYF. The CDR3 DNA is TGTGCCAGCAGCTCCTGGACTAGTAGAGAGACCCAGTACTTC.

The genes are TRBV4-1 and TRBJ1-2; no firm D call. Looked up from germline, CDR1 is MGHRA and CDR2 is YSYEKL. There are 15 residues in the CDR3. The germline V and J ends were trimmed by 1 base and 1 base, with 10 bases remaining between them. The CDR3 sequence is CASSQGFLDNYGYTF. The CDR3 DNA is TGCGCCAGCAGCCAAGGGTTCCTAGATAACTATGGCTACACCTTC.

The gene calls are TRBV27 and TRBJ2-3; 7 nucleotides align to TRBD1. Germline CDR1 and CDR2: MNHEY and SMNVEV (reference sequence). V shed 3 bases and J 4 bases; nucleotides not matched to a gene: 16. There are 18 residues in the CDR3. CDR3 nucleotide sequence: TGTGCCAGCAGTTTGTTATACAGGGGCCCCTCCGCCTCAGATACGCAGTATTTT. Residues: CASSLLYRGPSASDTQYF.

The rearrangement links TRBV30 to TRBJ2-1; tentatively, D is TRBD1 or TRBD2 (6 bases each). Trimming stripped 1 base from V and 3 bases from J, with 16 bases between. CDR3 length: 16 amino acids. Germline loops: CDR1 GTSNPN, CDR2 SVGIG (reference sequence). The CDR3 DNA is TGTGCCTGGAGTGGTTATAGGGGGGCATACTACAATGAGCAGTTCTTC. Translation: CAWSGYRGAYYNEQFF.

CDR3 nucleotides: TGTGCCAGCAGTTCCGGGAGATCTAGTTACTATGGCTACACCTTC. This translates into CASSSGRSSYYGYTF. The gene calls are TRBV7-9 and TRBJ1-2; D is uncertain. CDR1 and CDR2 (germline): SEHNR, FQNEAQ (reference sequence). CDR3 length equals 15 residues. The V gene lost 6 bases and the J gene lost 3 bases, with 17 bases spanning the gap.

CDR3 sequence (DNA): TGTGCCAGCACCTTTCTGGGGATGGAGGCTTTCTTT. Protein product: CASTFLGMEAFF. The J gene is TRBJ1-1, the V gene TRBV5-6; no clear D. Trimming took off 6 bases at V and 11 bases at J, with 17 bases between the two ends. Looked up from germline, CDR1 is SGHDT and CDR2 is YYEEEE. CDR3 size: 12 residues.

This chain uses TRBV7-9 with TRBJ2-7, with D perhaps TRBD1 (5 bases). Between the trimmed V and J ends, which lost 0 bases and 8 bases, there was a span of 20 bases. The CDR3 runs to 16 residues. Germline CDR1 and CDR2: SEHNR and FQNEAQ (reference sequence). The CDR3 DNA reads as TGTGCCAGCAGCTTAGCAGGGGCATATACACCGAGCAAGCAGTACTTC. Protein sequence: CASSLAGAYTPSKQYF.

This clone was seen more than once but under ten times. This rearrangement joins TRBV5-6 to TRBJ1-1; the D is unclear. This CDR3 spans 14 amino acids. Trimming removed 5 bases at V and 0 bases at J, with 11 bases between. Looked up from germline, CDR1 is SGHDT and CDR2 is YYEEEE. The CDR3 DNA is TGTGCCAGCAGACGGGAGACAATGAACACTGAAGCTTTCTTT. It encodes CASRRETMNTEAFF.

V is TRBV2 and J is TRBJ2-3, with unresolved D. Germline CDR1 reads SNHLY; CDR2 reads FYNNEI. V lost 7 bases and J lost 0, with 14 bases in between. CDR3 length: 15 amino acids. The CDR3: CASTLGRVSTDTQYF. CDR3 DNA: TGTGCCAGCACGTTGGGCAGAGTTAGCACAGATACGCAGTATTTT.

The chain is built from TRBV2 and TRBJ2-3; D remains unclear. This CDR3 is built from 18 residues. Germline values: CDR1 SNHLY, CDR2 FYNNEI. V lost 2 bases, J lost 3 bases, and 21 bases lay in between. Here the CDR3 reads CASSETFIDGTITDTQYF. Here the CDR3 DNA reads TGTGCCAGCAGTGAAACCTTTATTGACGGTACAATAACAGATACGCAGTATTTT.